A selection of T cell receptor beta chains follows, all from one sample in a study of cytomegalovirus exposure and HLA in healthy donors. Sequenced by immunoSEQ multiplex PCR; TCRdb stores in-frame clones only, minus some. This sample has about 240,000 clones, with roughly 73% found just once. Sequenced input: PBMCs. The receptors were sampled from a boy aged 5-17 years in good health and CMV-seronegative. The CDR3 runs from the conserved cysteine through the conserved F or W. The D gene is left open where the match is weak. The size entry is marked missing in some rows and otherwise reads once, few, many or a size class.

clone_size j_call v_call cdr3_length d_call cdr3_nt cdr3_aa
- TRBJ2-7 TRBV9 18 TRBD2 TGTGCCAGCAGCGTAGTTTTGGCCCCAAGTCGGGGGGGCTACGAGCAGTACTTC CASSVVLAPSRGGYEQYF
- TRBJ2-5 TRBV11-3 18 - TGTGCCAGCAGCCTTCCACCAGACGACAACAGGGACAAAGAGACCCAGTACTTC CASSLPPDDNRDKETQYF
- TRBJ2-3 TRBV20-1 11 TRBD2 TGCAGTGCTAGCCTGGGTCGGGAGGGCCAGTTT CSASLGREGQF
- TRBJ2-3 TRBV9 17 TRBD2 TGTGCCAGCAGCCCCAGTGGGGGGACTAGTGTCACAGATACGCAGTATTTT CASSPSGGTSVTDTQYF
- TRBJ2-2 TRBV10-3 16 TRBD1 TGTGCCATCAGAGGGACAGGGGACCTCCCCCCCGGGGAGCTGTTTTTT CAIRGTGDLPPGELFF
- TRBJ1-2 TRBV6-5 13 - TGTGCCAGCAGCCCCTTCCCATCTCGGGGCTACACCTTC CASSPFPSRGYTF
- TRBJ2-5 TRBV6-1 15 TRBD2 TGTGCCAGCAGTGAAGCGACGGGGGGGCAAGAGACCCAGTACTTC CASSEATGGQETQYF
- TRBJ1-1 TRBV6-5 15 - TGTGCCAGCAGTTACGCCGCGAGGGGGATCCCTGAAGCTTTCTTT CASSYAARGIPEAFF
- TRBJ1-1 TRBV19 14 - TGTGCCAGTAGTCGAATCCTCGGAGACACTGAAGCTTTCTTT CASSRILGDTEAFF
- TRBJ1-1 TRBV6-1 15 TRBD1 TGTGCCAGCAGTGAGCTGACAGGGCCGAACACTGAAGCTTTCTTT CASSELTGPNTEAFF
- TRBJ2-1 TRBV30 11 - TGTGCCTTGACAGTTCTCAATGAGCAGTTCTTC CALTVLNEQFF
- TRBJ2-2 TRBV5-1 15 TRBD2 TGCGCCAGCAGCTTGGACCTAGCGGGGACCGGGGAGCTGTTTTTT CASSLDLAGTGELFF
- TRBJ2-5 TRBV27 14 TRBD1 TGTGCCAGCAGAAAAGACAGGGGATGGGAGACCCAGTACTTC CASRKDRGWETQYF
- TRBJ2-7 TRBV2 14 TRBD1 TGTGCCAGCAGTCCTTGGACAGGGCTCTACGAGCAGTACTTC CASSPWTGLYEQYF
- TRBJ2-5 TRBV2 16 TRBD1 TGTGCCAGCAGCTACAGACAGGGCGTGAGCCAAGAGACCCAGTACTTC CASSYRQGVSQETQYF
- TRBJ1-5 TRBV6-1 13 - TGTGCCAGCAGCCCACAGGGATATCAGCCCCAGCATTTT CASSPQGYQPQHF
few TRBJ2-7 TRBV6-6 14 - TGTGCCAGCAGTTTCAGGGGTCACCTCTACGAGCAGTACTTC CASSFRGHLYEQYF
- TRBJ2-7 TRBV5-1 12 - TGCGCCAGCAGCCAACCGGGTAACGAGCAGTACTTC CASSQPGNEQYF
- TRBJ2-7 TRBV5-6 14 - TGTGCCAGCACCTACTTACAGGGTAGCTACGAGCAGTACTTC CASTYLQGSYEQYF
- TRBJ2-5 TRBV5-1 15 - TGCGCCAGCAGCTCCCACGCTTTAGCTGGAGAGACCCAGTACTTC CASSSHALAGETQYF
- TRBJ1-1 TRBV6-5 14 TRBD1 TGTGCCAGTACCGGGACAGGGGCCCAGGCTGAAGCTTTCTTT CASTGTGAQAEAFF
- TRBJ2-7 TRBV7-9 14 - TGTTCCAGCAGCTTACAGGCCCCCCCCTACGAGCAGTACTTC CSSSLQAPPYEQYF
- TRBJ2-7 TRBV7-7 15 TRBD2 TGTGCTAGCAGCCCCATTAGCGGGGGGGCTAGCGAGCAGTACTTC CASSPISGGASEQYF
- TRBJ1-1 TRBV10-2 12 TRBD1 TGCGCCAGCACAACAGGGGGCATTGAAGCTTTCTTT CASTTGGIEAFF